The 25 T cell receptor beta chains below were found in one sample sequenced in a study of CD8+CD57+ T cells in acquired aplastic anemia listed by TCRdb under 2018. The sequencing machine was an Illumina HiSeq 2000. Genomic DNA served as template for TCR beta VDJ combination and CDR3 sequence profiling. TCRdb reanalyzed the raw reads on its own, using fastp at Q25 for trimming and MiXCR for clone calling, and kept in-frame beta chains. Every distinct CDR3 protein forms one entry, paired with its most common genes and DNA. This sample is represented by some 190,000 distinct CDR3 sequences; about 53% of them were singletons. The ten largest clonotypes hold 16% of the sample. Sequencing used sorted CD4+, CD8+, or CD8+CD57+ T cells (not recorded which) from PBMCs. The receptor source for this set is a human donor in good health, serving as a control.

The CDR3 nucleotides are TGCGCCAGCACCGAGTGGGCAGGGTTGGGCTACACCTTC. It translates to CASTEWAGLGYTF. This chain joins TRBV10-2 and TRBJ1-2; D may be TRBD1 (5 bases). V was clipped by 7 bases and J by 8 bases, with 17 bases between them. The CDR3 runs 13 residues. Germline CDR1 is WSHSY and CDR2 is SAAADI.

This clonotype occurred once. This chain connects TRBV20-1 to TRBJ1-2; 7 positions match TRBD1. J was trimmed by 5 bases and V by 1 base; bases with no gene match: 10. Germline V CDR1 and CDR2: DFQATT, SNEGSKA (reference sequence). The CDR3 extends over 15 amino acids. The CDR3 is CSARVAGTANYGYTF. The CDR3 DNA reads TGCAGTGCTAGAGTCGCAGGGACAGCGAATTATGGCTACACCTTC.

This clonotype was found many times. V gene TRBV7-3 combines with J gene TRBJ1-6; D uncertain. From germline, CDR1 is SGHTA and CDR2 FQGTGA. The CDR3 extends over 14 amino acids. Trimming removed 2 bases from V and 2 bases from J, with 4 bases in between. DNA for the CDR3: TGTGCCAGCAGCTTAGGGACCTATAATTCACCCCTCCACTTT. It translates to CASSLGTYNSPLHF. Supplemented by reference TRBV7-3 and TRBJ1-6, the full variable domain reads GAGVSQTPSNKVTEKGKYVELRCDPISGHTALYWYRQSLGQGPEFLIYFQGTGAADDSGLPNDRFFAVRPEGSVSTLKIQRTERGDSAVYLCASSLGTYNSPLHFGNGTRLTVT.

This clonotype has only a few counts. The rearrangement joins TRBV18 to TRBJ1-2, with a tentative D call TRBD1 (5 bases). Germline V lookup: CDR1 KGHSH, CDR2 LQKENI. Trimming removed 4 bases at V and 2 bases at J, with 11 bases between. This CDR3 is 14 amino acids long. The DNA for the CDR3 is TGTGCCAGCTCACTTACGTGGGACAACTATGGCTACACCTTC. Protein: CASSLTWDNYGYTF.

This clonotype was seen at least ten times. The genes are TRBV10-3 and TRBJ1-2; D is undetermined. CDR3 size: 12 residues. Germline V gives CDR1 ENHRY, CDR2 SYGVKD. Trimming pared 4 bases from V and 2 bases from J, leaving 5 bases between. The CDR3 coding sequence is TGTGCCATCAGTGCCAGAAACTATGGCTACACCTTC. As protein: CAISARNYGYTF.

On this clonotype itself: A much larger clone is a single base away; this may be a read error. V is TRBV2 and J is TRBJ2-1, with 9 nucleotides matching TRBD1. J gave up 4 bases and V 6 bases, and 7 bases lay outside the gene matches. Germline V lookup: CDR1 SNHLY, CDR2 FYNNEI. This CDR3 is built from 15 residues. The CDR3: CASRSGQGPYNEQFF. The CDR3 coding sequence is TGTGCCAGCAGGTCGGGACAGGGTCCTTACAATGAGCAGTTCTTC.

This clonotype turned up a few times. The rearrangement joins TRBV5-1 to TRBJ2-4; D gene unclear. With 0 bases removed from V and 0 bases from J, the gap between germline ends came to 13 bases. This CDR3 has 17 amino acids. CDR1 SGHRS and CDR2 YFSETQ come from the germline V gene. The DNA for the CDR3 is TGCGCCAGCAGCTTGGTATTACAGTCGGTAGCCAAAAACATTCAGTACTTC. Translating it yields CASSLVLQSVAKNIQYF.

This clonotype was recorded at least ten times. The rearrangement joins TRBV20-1 to TRBJ1-5; 7 bases line up with TRBD1. Germline CDR1 is DFQATT and CDR2 is SNEGSKA (reference sequence). V shed 3 bases, J shed 3 bases, and the junction held 5 bases outside the gene matches. The CDR3 runs to 14 residues. The CDR3 spells CSASPGQLNQPQHF. As DNA, the CDR3 is TGCAGTGCTAGCCCGGGACAGCTCAATCAGCCCCAGCATTTT.

The genes are TRBV12-3 or TRBV12-4 and TRBJ2-7; D is unresolved. Trimming left V 5 bases short and J 4 bases short, with 6 bases between. The CDR3 totals 11 residues. The CDR3: CASSVDYEQYF. The CDR3 DNA sequence: TGTGCCAGCAGTGTAGATTACGAGCAGTACTTC.

The chain employs TRBV29-1 and TRBJ1-4, with D possibly TRBD1 on 5 matching bases. Germline CDR1 SQVTM, CDR2 ANQGSEA. The CDR3 is 11 residues long. The V end was cut by 8 bases, the J end by 5 bases, with 9 bases between. CDR3 region: CSRQGNEKLFF. In nucleotides, the CDR3 is TGCAGCAGGCAGGGAAATGAAAAACTGTTTTTT.

There are many counts of this clonotype. The V gene is TRBV5-1, the J gene TRBJ2-1; 10 bases are shared with TRBD2. The V and J ends lost 4 bases and 4 bases, in that order; junction bases with no gene match: 11. Germline CDR1 is SGHRS and CDR2 is YFSETQ. The CDR3 runs to 17 residues. The CDR3 region is CASSPGTASGGYNEQFF. For the CDR3, the DNA is TGCGCCAGCAGCCCCGGGACCGCTAGCGGGGGTTACAATGAGCAGTTCTTC.

The J gene is TRBJ1-1, the V gene TRBV5-1, with 7 bases fitting TRBD1. This CDR3 is built from 16 residues. The V gene's germline CDR1 is SGHRS and CDR2 YFSETQ. Unmatched junction bases numbered 6, after V lost 0 bases and J lost 1 base. This chain's CDR3 is CASSLGTGGGNTEAFF. CDR3 DNA sequence: TGCGCCAGCAGCTTGGGGACAGGCGGGGGGAACACTGAAGCTTTCTTT. Full variable domain (remainder filled in from reference TRBV5-1 and TRBJ1-1): KAGVTQTPRYLIKTRGQQVTLSCSPISGHRSVSWYQQTPGQGLQFLFEYFSETQRNKGNFPGRFSGRQFSNSRSEMNVSTLELGDSALYLCASSLGTGGGNTEAFFGQGTRLTVV.

The rearrangement uses TRBV12-3 or TRBV12-4 and TRBJ1-2; 9 bases align to TRBD1. The better agreement between TRBJ2-7 and the DNA end casts doubt on the J call. The CDR3 length is 21 residues. CDR3 sequence reads: CASSLAPVGTGRYGDLYEQYF. The CDR3 DNA reads as TGTGCCAGCAGTTTAGCGCCCGTTGGGACAGGGAGGTATGGAGACCTCTACGAGCAGTACTTC.

This clonotype was recorded many times. The J gene is TRBJ1-1, the V gene TRBV6-5, with D unclear. The CDR3 contains 15 residues. The germline V gene encodes CDR1 MNHEY and CDR2 SVGAGI. Between the trimmed V and J ends, which lost 2 bases and 0 bases, there was a span of 10 bases. CDR3 residues: CASSYGQALNTEAFF. CDR3 nucleotide sequence: TGTGCCAGCAGTTACGGGCAGGCCTTGAACACTGAAGCTTTCTTT.

V gene TRBV7-2 combines with J gene TRBJ2-3; D possibly corresponds to TRBD2 (7 bases). The CDR3 spans 17 residues. Germline V gives CDR1 SGHTA, CDR2 FQGNSA. The V gene lost 1 base and the J gene lost 1 base, with 15 bases spanning the gap. CDR3 in amino acids: CASSLGARGRGTDTQYF. The CDR3 coding sequence is TGTGCCAGCAGCTTAGGTGCGCGGGGGCGGGGCACAGATACGCAGTATTTT.

This clonotype has just a few counts. The rearrangement joins TRBV24-1 to TRBJ2-3; D ambiguous. The CDR3 totals 13 residues. V lost 2 bases to trimming and J lost 1 base, with 3 bases between them. The germline V gene encodes CDR1 KGHDR and CDR2 SFDVKD. CDR3 residues: CATSDSGTDTQYF. The CDR3 nucleotides are TGTGCCACCAGTGATTCAGGCACAGATACGCAGTATTTT.

In this sample, this clonotype turned up many times. A much larger clone differs from this one at a single base, so this may be a read error. The chain combines TRBV29-1 with TRBJ2-7, with 10 bases fitting TRBD1. The germline V gene has CDR1 SQVTM and CDR2 ANQGSEA. CDR3 size: 15 residues. DNA of the CDR3: TGCGGCGTTGAGGACAGGGGGAAATCCAGCTACGAGCAGTACTTC. Its protein is CGVEDRGKSSYEQYF.

This clonotype was recorded only once. This rearrangement joins TRBV7-8 to TRBJ1-2; weak D call: TRBD1 (5 bases). This CDR3 comprises 16 residues. In germline, CDR1 is SGHVS, CDR2 FQNEAQ. The germline V and J ends were trimmed by 2 bases and 1 base, with 14 bases remaining between them. CDR3 nucleotide sequence: TGTGCCAGCAGCTTATATTGGCAGGGAGATAACTATGGCTACACCTTC. The encoded protein is CASSLYWQGDNYGYTF. Drawing the rest from reference TRBV7-8 and TRBJ1-2, the complete variable domain is GAGVSQSPRYKVAKRGQDVALRCDPISGHVSLFWYQQALGQGPEFLTYFQNEAQLDKSGLPSDRFFAERPEGSVSTLKIQRTQQEDSAVYLCASSLYWQGDNYGYTFGSGTRLTVV.

The chain employs TRBV7-3 and TRBJ2-1; 8 bases line up with TRBD1. The CDR3 has 15 amino acids. V was pared by 2 bases and J by 6 bases, with 6 bases of the junction left unmatched. The germline CDR1 and CDR2 sequences are SGHTA and FQGTGA. The CDR3 DNA sequence: TGTGCCAGCAGCTTAGCTCAGGGGGCTTTCAATGAGCAGTTCTTC. Translation gives CASSLAQGAFNEQFF.

The chain is built from TRBV12-5 and TRBJ2-3, with D possibly TRBD2 on 5 matching bases. CDR3 length: 13 amino acids. Germline assignment: CDR1 LGHNT and CDR2 FRNRAP. The CDR3: CASSLVRGDTQYF. The CDR3 nucleotides read TGTGCCAGCAGTTTAGTACGGGGAGATACGCAGTATTTT.

The V and J genes are TRBV10-3 and TRBJ1-4; 10 nucleotides line up with TRBD2. The J call is doubtful: the DNA matches TRBJ2-3 better. The CDR3 sequence is 18 residues long. Germline V CDR1 and CDR2: ENHRY, SYGVKD. The CDR3 region has the DNA TGTGCCATCAGTGGGGAGCGGGGGGGCCATACACACACAGATACGCAGTATTTT. Protein: CAISGERGGHTHTDTQYF.

This clonotype was seen repeatedly, ten times or more. The chain uses TRBV25-1 and TRBJ1-2, with 7 nucleotides matching TRBD1. Germline V gene sequence: CDR1 MGHDK, CDR2 SYGVNS. The CDR3 spans 15 residues. With 4 bases clipped from V and 8 bases from J, the junction kept 13 bases outside the gene matches. This chain's CDR3 is CASSGTGVRISGYTF. The CDR3 DNA reads TGTGCCAGCAGTGGTACAGGGGTGAGGATTTCGGGCTACACCTTC.

This clonotype was detected a few times. The chain employs TRBV3-1 and TRBJ2-1, with 8 bases fitting TRBD2. Germline values: CDR1 LGHDT, CDR2 YNNKEL (reference sequence). The CDR3 extends over 15 amino acids. Trimming removed 3 bases from V and 9 bases from J; junction bases left unmatched: 10. The chain's CDR3 is CASSQPGLVSFEQFF. The CDR3 nucleotides read TGTGCCAGCAGCCAGCCGGGACTAGTATCTTTTGAGCAGTTCTTC.

This chain links TRBV20-1 with TRBJ1-1; 9 bases are a match to TRBD1. This CDR3 has 16 residues. Germline CDR1 reads DFQATT; CDR2 reads SNEGSKA (reference sequence). V lost 3 bases, J lost 4 bases, and 12 bases stayed unmatched. The CDR3 DNA sequence: TGCAGTGCTAGGCCGGGACAGGGAGCCCTGAGCACTGAAGCTTTCTTT. Translation: CSARPGQGALSTEAFF.

This clonotype was detected ten times or more. The rearrangement links TRBV4-3 to TRBJ2-2; 7 bases align to TRBD2. The junction had 14 bases not matched to a gene; V was cut back by 0 bases and J by 4 bases. Germline assignment: CDR1 LGHNA and CDR2 YSLEER. The CDR3 sequence is 19 residues long. This CDR3 is CASSQESAYTSDPTGELFF. The DNA for the CDR3 is TGCGCCAGCAGCCAAGAATCGGCTTATACTAGCGACCCCACCGGGGAGCTGTTTTTT.